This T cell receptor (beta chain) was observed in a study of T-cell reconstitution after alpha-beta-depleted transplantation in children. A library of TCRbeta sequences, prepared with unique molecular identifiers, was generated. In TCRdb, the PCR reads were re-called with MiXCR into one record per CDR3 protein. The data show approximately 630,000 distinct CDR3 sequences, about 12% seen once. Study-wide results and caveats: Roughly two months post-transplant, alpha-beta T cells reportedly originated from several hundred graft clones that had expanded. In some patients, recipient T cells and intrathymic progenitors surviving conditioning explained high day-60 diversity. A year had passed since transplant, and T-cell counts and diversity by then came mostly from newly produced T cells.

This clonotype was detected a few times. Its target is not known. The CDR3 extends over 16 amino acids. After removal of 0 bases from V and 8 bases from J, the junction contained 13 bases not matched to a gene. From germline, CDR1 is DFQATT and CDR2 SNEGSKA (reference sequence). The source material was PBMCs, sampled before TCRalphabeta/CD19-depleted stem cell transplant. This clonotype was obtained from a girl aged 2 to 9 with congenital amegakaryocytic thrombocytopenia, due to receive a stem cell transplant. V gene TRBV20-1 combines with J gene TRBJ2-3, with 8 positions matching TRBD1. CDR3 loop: CSARDFQGARLGTQYF. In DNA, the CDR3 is TGCAGTGCTAGAGACTTCCAGGGGGCGCGGCTTGGTACGCAGTATTTT.